This T cell receptor (beta chain) was recorded in a study of radiation and T cells in renal cell carcinoma. Time point in this sample: blood 2 weeks post-SBRT. Treatment reported: 15 Gy SBRT to primary tumor, nephrectomy 4 weeks later. Sequencing was performed with immunoSEQ multiplex PCR; in TCRdb, only in-frame clones are kept and a portion is missing. The sample has about 130,000 clones, approximately 90% seen once. Trimming cost V 2 bases and J 10 bases, with 21 bases left between them. Looked up from germline, CDR1 is SEHNR and CDR2 is FQNEAQ (reference sequence). CDR3 size: 15 residues. Study-level results: From baseline, blood top tumor clonotypes peaked at 2 weeks post-radiation.

As regards this clone: Its antigen is not identified.

V usage is TRBV7-9 and J usage is TRBJ2-7; TRBD1 might be the D (6 bases). This TCR was recovered from an older woman with renal cell carcinoma. The specimen comprised blood, sampled from a patient whose treatment included radiotherapy and nephrectomy. This CDR3 reads CASSLKASGENPQYF. The CDR3 DNA is TGTGCCAGCAGCTTAAAGGCGTCAGGGGAAAACCCTCAGTACTTC.